A selection of T cell receptor beta chains follows, all from one sample in a study of T cell changes during pregnancy in multiple sclerosis. Assay used: immunoSEQ multiplex PCR; TCRdb lists only in-frame clones, some missing. The repertoire holds 25,000 to 30,000 clones, with around 90% as singletons. The sequencing here drew on CD4+ T cells from peripheral blood mononuclear cells, taken in the first trimester of pregnancy. The receptors originated from a female donor in good health, enrolled as a control in a pregnancy study. CDR3s include the opening cysteine and the closing phenylalanine or tryptophan. D genes are given only for firm matches. Clone size is given for some rows only: seen once, a few or many times, or a class if the clone is expanded.

V gene: TRBV12-5; J gene: TRBJ1-4; clone size: NA; D gene: NA; CDR3 protein: CASALGQGHEKLFF; CDR3 DNA: TGTGCTAGTGCCTTAGGGCAGGGTCATGAAAAACTGTTTTTT
V gene: TRBV19; J gene: TRBJ2-3; clone size: once; D gene: TRBD2; CDR3 protein: CASSKRESTDTQYF; CDR3 DNA: TGTGCCAGTAGTAAGCGGGAGAGCACAGATACGCAGTATTTT
V gene: TRBV18; J gene: TRBJ2-7; clone size: NA; D gene: TRBD2; CDR3 protein: CASSPTSGEPEQYF; CDR3 DNA: TGTGCCAGCTCACCAACTAGCGGGGAGCCTGAGCAGTACTTC
V gene: TRBV28; J gene: TRBJ2-7; clone size: NA; D gene: NA; CDR3 protein: CASSFDRNYEQYF; CDR3 DNA: TGTGCCAGCAGTTTTGACAGGAACTACGAGCAGTACTTC
V gene: TRBV5-5; J gene: TRBJ2-1; clone size: NA; D gene: NA; CDR3 protein: CASSLAQPNNEQFF; CDR3 DNA: TGTGCCAGCAGCTTGGCACAGCCGAACAATGAGCAGTTCTTC
V gene: TRBV28; J gene: TRBJ2-7; clone size: NA; D gene: NA; CDR3 protein: CASTDSTYEQYF; CDR3 DNA: TGTGCCAGCACGGACAGCACATACGAGCAGTACTTC
V gene: TRBV27; J gene: TRBJ2-6; clone size: NA; D gene: NA; CDR3 protein: CASSLEGPRSGANVLTF; CDR3 DNA: TGTGCCAGCAGTTTGGAGGGTCCCCGCTCTGGGGCCAACGTCCTGACTTTC
V gene: TRBV5-1; J gene: TRBJ2-5; clone size: NA; D gene: NA; CDR3 protein: CASSSFLGAGETQYF; CDR3 DNA: TGCGCCAGCAGTTCCTTCTTAGGGGCAGGGGAGACCCAGTACTTC
V gene: TRBV7-2; J gene: TRBJ2-5; clone size: NA; D gene: NA; CDR3 protein: CASSLVLQETQYF; CDR3 DNA: TGTGCCAGCAGCTTAGTCCTGCAAGAGACCCAGTACTTC
V gene: TRBV27; J gene: TRBJ1-5; clone size: NA; D gene: NA; CDR3 protein: CASSLIENQPQHF; CDR3 DNA: TGTGCCAGCAGTTTAATAGAGAATCAGCCCCAGCATTTT
V gene: TRBV6-5; J gene: TRBJ2-7; clone size: NA; D gene: TRBD2; CDR3 protein: CASSQRAGEQYF; CDR3 DNA: TGTGCCAGCAGCCAACGAGCGGGGGAGCAGTACTTC
V gene: TRBV27; J gene: TRBJ2-3; clone size: few; D gene: TRBD2; CDR3 protein: CASSLLAGANTDTQYF; CDR3 DNA: TGTGCCAGCAGTTTACTAGCGGGAGCGAACACAGATACGCAGTATTTT
V gene: TRBV28; J gene: TRBJ1-3; clone size: NA; D gene: NA; CDR3 protein: CAGKGGDRSGNTIYF; CDR3 DNA: TGTGCCGGAAAGGGGGGGGACCGCTCTGGAAACACCATATATTTT
V gene: TRBV30; J gene: TRBJ1-2; clone size: NA; D gene: TRBD1; CDR3 protein: CAWSRTGQGRYGYTF; CDR3 DNA: TGTGCCTGGAGTAGGACGGGACAGGGAAGGTATGGCTACACCTTC
V gene: TRBV6-1; J gene: TRBJ2-3; clone size: NA; D gene: TRBD1; CDR3 protein: CASTGGGSTDTQYF; CDR3 DNA: TGTGCCAGCACAGGGGGCGGAAGCACAGATACGCAGTATTTT
V gene: TRBV30; J gene: TRBJ1-5; clone size: NA; D gene: NA; CDR3 protein: CAWGDSSNQPQHF; CDR3 DNA: TGTGCCTGGGGCGACAGTAGCAATCAGCCCCAGCATTTT
V gene: TRBV7-3; J gene: TRBJ2-2; clone size: NA; D gene: TRBD2; CDR3 protein: CASSLSGTSVGELFF; CDR3 DNA: TGTGCCAGCAGCTTGTCCGGGACTAGCGTAGGGGAGCTGTTTTTT
V gene: TRBV6-1; J gene: TRBJ1-5; clone size: once; D gene: NA; CDR3 protein: CASSEDSPNQPQHF; CDR3 DNA: TGTGCCAGCAGTGAGGACAGCCCCAATCAGCCCCAGCATTTT
V gene: TRBV28; J gene: TRBJ1-4; clone size: NA; D gene: NA; CDR3 protein: CASSLYRDDEKLFF; CDR3 DNA: TGTGCCAGCAGTTTATACAGGGATGATGAAAAACTGTTTTTT
V gene: TRBV7-2; J gene: TRBJ2-7; clone size: NA; D gene: TRBD2; CDR3 protein: CASSQAGASGRVLYEQYF; CDR3 DNA: TGTGCCAGCAGCCAAGCTGGGGCTAGCGGGAGGGTACTATACGAGCAGTACTTC
V gene: TRBV6-4; J gene: TRBJ1-2; clone size: NA; D gene: NA; CDR3 protein: CASSDSSGGHYGYTF; CDR3 DNA: TGTGCCAGCAGTGACTCGAGTGGAGGGCACTATGGCTACACCTTC
V gene: TRBV5-1; J gene: TRBJ2-1; clone size: NA; D gene: TRBD2; CDR3 protein: CASSLWASGSGSEQFF; CDR3 DNA: TGCGCCAGCAGCTTGTGGGCTAGCGGGTCTGGGAGTGAGCAGTTCTTC
V gene: TRBV27; J gene: TRBJ1-2; clone size: NA; D gene: TRBD1; CDR3 protein: CASSLSGGFYGYTF; CDR3 DNA: TGTGCCAGCAGTTTATCAGGGGGCTTCTATGGCTACACCTTC
V gene: TRBV9; J gene: TRBJ2-7; clone size: NA; D gene: TRBD2; CDR3 protein: CASTLISGTSGSRFYEQYF; CDR3 DNA: TGTGCCAGCACTCTTATTTCCGGGACTAGCGGGAGTCGATTCTACGAGCAGTACTTC
V gene: TRBV4-2; J gene: TRBJ2-7; clone size: NA; D gene: TRBD2; CDR3 protein: CASSHASGSTREQYF; CDR3 DNA: TGTGCCAGCAGCCATGCTAGCGGGAGTACTCGGGAGCAGTACTTC
V gene: TRBV6-5; J gene: TRBJ2-5; clone size: NA; D gene: TRBD2; CDR3 protein: CASSYSAGGQETQYF; CDR3 DNA: TGTGCCAGCAGTTACTCGGCGGGGGGCCAAGAGACCCAGTACTTC
V gene: TRBV25-1; J gene: TRBJ2-3; clone size: NA; D gene: TRBD2; CDR3 protein: CASSEGLAGVSTQYF; CDR3 DNA: TGTGCCAGCAGTGAGGGGCTAGCGGGAGTGTCAACGCAGTATTTT
V gene: TRBV11-2; J gene: TRBJ2-3; clone size: NA; D gene: TRBD2; CDR3 protein: CASSLGIGRGGSTDTQYF; CDR3 DNA: TGTGCCAGCAGCTTAGGTATCGGGCGGGGAGGGAGCACAGATACGCAGTATTTT
V gene: TRBV6-6; J gene: TRBJ2-1; clone size: NA; D gene: NA; CDR3 protein: CATLPIYGTGLSEQFF; CDR3 DNA: TGTGCCACCCTCCCTATATACGGAACGGGTCTAAGTGAGCAGTTCTTC
V gene: TRBV10-3; J gene: TRBJ2-3; clone size: NA; D gene: TRBD2; CDR3 protein: CAIMKGTSGLSDTQYF; CDR3 DNA: TGTGCCATCATGAAGGGGACTAGCGGGTTGTCAGATACGCAGTATTTT
V gene: TRBV18; J gene: TRBJ1-1; clone size: NA; D gene: NA; CDR3 protein: CASSILGAGTEAFF; CDR3 DNA: TGTGCCAGCTCAATTCTGGGGGCAGGAACTGAAGCTTTCTTT
V gene: TRBV6-5; J gene: TRBJ1-5; clone size: NA; D gene: TRBD1; CDR3 protein: CASRRTGTGDQPQHF; CDR3 DNA: TGTGCCAGCAGACGAACCGGGACAGGGGATCAGCCCCAGCATTTT
V gene: TRBV7-3; J gene: TRBJ2-3; clone size: NA; D gene: NA; CDR3 protein: CASSLTEGGYTDTQYF; CDR3 DNA: TGTGCCAGCAGCTTAACGGAGGGAGGTTACACAGATACGCAGTATTTT
V gene: TRBV27; J gene: TRBJ2-3; clone size: NA; D gene: TRBD1; CDR3 protein: CASRGQGSTDTQYF; CDR3 DNA: TGTGCCAGCAGGGGACAGGGGTCAACAGATACGCAGTATTTT
V gene: TRBV2; J gene: TRBJ2-1; clone size: NA; D gene: NA; CDR3 protein: CASSYYNEQFF; CDR3 DNA: TGTGCCAGCAGTTACTACAATGAGCAGTTCTTC
V gene: TRBV18; J gene: TRBJ1-4; clone size: NA; D gene: NA; CDR3 protein: CASSPNRETNEKLFF; CDR3 DNA: TGTGCCAGCTCACCGAACAGGGAGACTAATGAAAAACTGTTTTTT
V gene: TRBV30; J gene: TRBJ1-3; clone size: NA; D gene: NA; CDR3 protein: CAWNSLAGNTIYF; CDR3 DNA: TGTGCCTGGAACAGTCTGGCTGGAAACACCATATATTTT
V gene: TRBV5-1; J gene: TRBJ2-3; clone size: NA; D gene: TRBD2; CDR3 protein: CASSPPSGGATDTQYF; CDR3 DNA: TGCGCCAGCAGCCCTCCTAGCGGGGGGGCCACAGATACGCAGTATTTT
V gene: TRBV19; J gene: TRBJ1-5; clone size: NA; D gene: TRBD1; CDR3 protein: CASSMGQVDQPQHF; CDR3 DNA: TGTGCCAGTAGTATGGGACAGGTTGATCAGCCCCAGCATTTT